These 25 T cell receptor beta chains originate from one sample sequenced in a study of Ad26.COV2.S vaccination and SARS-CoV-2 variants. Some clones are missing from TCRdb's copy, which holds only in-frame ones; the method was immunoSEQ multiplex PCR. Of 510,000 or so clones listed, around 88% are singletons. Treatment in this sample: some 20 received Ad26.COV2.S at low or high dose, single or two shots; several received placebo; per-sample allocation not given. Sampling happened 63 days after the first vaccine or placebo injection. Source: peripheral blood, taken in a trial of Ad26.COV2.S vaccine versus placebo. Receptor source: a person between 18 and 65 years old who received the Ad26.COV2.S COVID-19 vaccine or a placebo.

CDR3 loop: CASSEESNYGYTF. The CDR3 region has the DNA TGTGCCAGCAGTGAAGAATCTAACTATGGCTACACCTTC. The V call is TRBV6-1, the J call TRBJ1-2, with unresolved D. Trimming took off 1 base at V and 0 bases at J, with 3 bases between the two ends. Germline V CDR1 and CDR2: MNHNS, SASEGT. There are 13 residues in the CDR3.

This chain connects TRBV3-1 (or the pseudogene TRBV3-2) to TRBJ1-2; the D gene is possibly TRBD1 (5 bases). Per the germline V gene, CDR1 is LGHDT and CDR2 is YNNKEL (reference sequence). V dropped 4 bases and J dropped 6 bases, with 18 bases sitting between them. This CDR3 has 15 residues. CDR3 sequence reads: CASSPGGGVMDGYTF. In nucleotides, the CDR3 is TGTGCCAGCAGCCCCGGAGGAGGGGTAATGGATGGCTACACCTTC.

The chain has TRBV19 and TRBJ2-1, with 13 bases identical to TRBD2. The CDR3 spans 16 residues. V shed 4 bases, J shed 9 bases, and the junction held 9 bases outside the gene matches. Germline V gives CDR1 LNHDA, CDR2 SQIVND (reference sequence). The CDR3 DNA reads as TGTGCCAGTAGTAGACCCGGACTAGCGGGAGTGGTTGAGCAGTTCTTC. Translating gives CASSRPGLAGVVEQFF.

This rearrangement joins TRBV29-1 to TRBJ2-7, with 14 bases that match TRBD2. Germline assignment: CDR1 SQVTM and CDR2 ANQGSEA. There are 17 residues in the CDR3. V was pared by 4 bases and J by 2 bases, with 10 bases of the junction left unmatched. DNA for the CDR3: TGCAGCGTTGTAGGGGGACTAGCGGGAGCTGGGCCCTACGAGCAGTACTTC. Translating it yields CSVVGGLAGAGPYEQYF.

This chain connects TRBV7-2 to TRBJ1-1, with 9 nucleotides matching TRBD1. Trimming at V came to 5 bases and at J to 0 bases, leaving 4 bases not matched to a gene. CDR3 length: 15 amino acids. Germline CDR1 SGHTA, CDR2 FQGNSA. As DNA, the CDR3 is TGTGCCAGCAGCCCGAGGACAGGGGTGAACACTGAAGCTTTCTTT. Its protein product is CASSPRTGVNTEAFF.

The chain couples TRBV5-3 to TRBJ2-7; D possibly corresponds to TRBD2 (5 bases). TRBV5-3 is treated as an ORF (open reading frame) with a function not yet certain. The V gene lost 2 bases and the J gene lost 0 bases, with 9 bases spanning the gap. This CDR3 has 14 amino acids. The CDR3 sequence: CARSLTGNSYEQYF. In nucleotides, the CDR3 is TGTGCCAGAAGCTTAACCGGGAACTCCTACGAGCAGTACTTC.

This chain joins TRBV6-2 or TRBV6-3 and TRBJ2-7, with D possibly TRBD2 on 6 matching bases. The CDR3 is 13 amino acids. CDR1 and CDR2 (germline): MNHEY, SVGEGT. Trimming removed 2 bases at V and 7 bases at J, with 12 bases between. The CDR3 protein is CASSYLVGGEQYF. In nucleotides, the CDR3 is TGTGCCAGCAGTTACCTAGTGGGGGGAGAGCAGTACTTC.

DNA of the CDR3: TGTGCCTGGAGTGCCGGGCAGGGTGGGGGAAACACCATATATTTT. As protein: CAWSAGQGGGNTIYF. The chain recombines TRBV30 with TRBJ1-3; a possible D gene is TRBD1 (5 bases). Between the trimmed V and J ends, which lost 1 base and 4 bases, there was a span of 14 bases. Germline CDR1 is GTSNPN and CDR2 is SVGIG (reference sequence). The CDR3 has 15 residues.

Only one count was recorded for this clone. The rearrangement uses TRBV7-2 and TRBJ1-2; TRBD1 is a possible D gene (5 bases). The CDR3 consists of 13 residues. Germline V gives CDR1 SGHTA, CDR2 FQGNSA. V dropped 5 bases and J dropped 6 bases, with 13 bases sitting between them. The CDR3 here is CASSPGPNHGYTF. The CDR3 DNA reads TGTGCCAGCAGCCCGGGACCAAATCATGGCTACACCTTC.

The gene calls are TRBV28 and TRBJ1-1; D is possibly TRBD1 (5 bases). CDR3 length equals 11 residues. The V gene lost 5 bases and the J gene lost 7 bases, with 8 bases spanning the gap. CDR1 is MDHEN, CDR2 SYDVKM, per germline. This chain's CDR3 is CASSPGFEAFF. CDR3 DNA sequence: TGTGCCAGCAGTCCAGGGTTTGAAGCTTTCTTT.

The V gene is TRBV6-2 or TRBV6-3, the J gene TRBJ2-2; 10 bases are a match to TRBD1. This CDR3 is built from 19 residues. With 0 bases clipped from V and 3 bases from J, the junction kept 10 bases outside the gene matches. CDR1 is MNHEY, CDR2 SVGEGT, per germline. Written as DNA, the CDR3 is TGTGCCAGCAGTTACTCCCTTGCCCGACAGGGGGCGGACACCGGGGAGCTGTTTTTT. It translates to CASSYSLARQGADTGELFF.

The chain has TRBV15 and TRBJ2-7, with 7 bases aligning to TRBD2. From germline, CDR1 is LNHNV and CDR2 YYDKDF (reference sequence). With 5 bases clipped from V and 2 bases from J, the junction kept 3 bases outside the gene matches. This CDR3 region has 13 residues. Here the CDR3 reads CATSVSGAYEQYF. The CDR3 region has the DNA TGTGCCACCAGCGTCAGCGGGGCCTACGAGCAGTACTTC.

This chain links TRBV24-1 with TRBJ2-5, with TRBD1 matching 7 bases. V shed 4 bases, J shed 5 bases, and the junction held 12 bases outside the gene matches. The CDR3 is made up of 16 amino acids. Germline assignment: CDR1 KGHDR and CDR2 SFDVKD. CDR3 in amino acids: CATSDPSTQGRETQYF. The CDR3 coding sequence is TGTGCCACCAGTGACCCTAGCACACAGGGGCGGGAGACCCAGTACTTC.

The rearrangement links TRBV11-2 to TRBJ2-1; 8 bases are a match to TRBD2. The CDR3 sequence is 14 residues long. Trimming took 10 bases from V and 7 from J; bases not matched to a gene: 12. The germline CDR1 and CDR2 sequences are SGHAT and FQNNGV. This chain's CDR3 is CATAGGRINNEQFF. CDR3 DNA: TGTGCCACCGCGGGCGGGAGGATAAATAATGAGCAGTTCTTC.

The CDR3 sequence is CASSGPSSYNEQFF. CDR3 DNA: TGTGCCAGCAGCGGGCCTAGCTCCTACAATGAGCAGTTCTTC. The chain combines TRBV27 with TRBJ2-1; D gene ambiguous. Trimming pared 6 bases from V and 0 bases from J, leaving 9 bases between. CDR1 is MNHEY and CDR2 is SMNVEV in the germline V gene (reference sequence). There are 14 residues in the CDR3.

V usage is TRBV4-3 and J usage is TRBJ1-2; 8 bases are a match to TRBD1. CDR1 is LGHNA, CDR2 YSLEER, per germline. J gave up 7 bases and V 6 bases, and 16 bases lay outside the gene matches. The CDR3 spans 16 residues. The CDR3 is CASRDGQGFSGGGYTF. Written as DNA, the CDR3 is TGCGCCAGCAGGGACGGACAGGGTTTCTCCGGTGGTGGCTACACCTTC.

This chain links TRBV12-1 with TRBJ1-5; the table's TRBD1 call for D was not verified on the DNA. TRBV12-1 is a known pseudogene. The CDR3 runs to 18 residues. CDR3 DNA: TGTGCCAGCAGCTTTCGCGACAGGGCACGTCTTAGCAATCAGCCCCAGCATTTT. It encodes CASSFRDRARLSNQPQHF.

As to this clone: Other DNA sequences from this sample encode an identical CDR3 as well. The CDR3 protein is CASSLVGSSSYNEQFF. CDR3 in DNA: TGTGCCAGCAGCTTAGTAGGCTCGAGCTCCTACAATGAGCAGTTCTTC. The chain uses TRBV7-2 and TRBJ2-1; D not certain. The CDR3 is 16 residues long. Germline V gives CDR1 SGHTA, CDR2 FQGNSA. Trimming left V 1 base short and J 0 bases short, with 10 bases between.

The DNA of the CDR3 is TGTGCCTGGAGTGTACGGGGAGGGGTTAATGAAAAACTGTTTTTT. This codes for CAWSVRGGVNEKLFF. The rearrangement links TRBV30 to TRBJ1-4; a possible D gene is TRBD1 (5 bases). Germline V gives CDR1 GTSNPN, CDR2 SVGIG (reference sequence). The CDR3 extends over 15 amino acids. Trimming removed 0 bases at V and 4 bases at J, with 12 bases between.

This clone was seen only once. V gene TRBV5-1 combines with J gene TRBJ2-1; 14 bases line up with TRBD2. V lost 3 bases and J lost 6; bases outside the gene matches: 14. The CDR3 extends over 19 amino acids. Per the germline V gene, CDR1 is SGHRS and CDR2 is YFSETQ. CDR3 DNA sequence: TGCGCCAGCAGCTCACGCCCGAGGACTAGCGGGAGGTTCTTCAATGAGCAGTTCTTC. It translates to CASSSRPRTSGRFFNEQFF. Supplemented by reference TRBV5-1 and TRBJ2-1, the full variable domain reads KAGVTQTPRYLIKTRGQQVTLSCSPISGHRSVSWYQQTPGQGLQFLFEYFSETQRNKGNFPGRFSGRQFSNSRSEMNVSTLELGDSALYLCASSSRPRTSGRFFNEQFFGPGTRLTVL.

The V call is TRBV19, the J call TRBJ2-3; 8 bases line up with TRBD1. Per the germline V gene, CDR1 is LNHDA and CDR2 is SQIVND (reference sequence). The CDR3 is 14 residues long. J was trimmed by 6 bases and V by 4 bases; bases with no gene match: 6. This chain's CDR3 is CASSRTGTLDTQYF. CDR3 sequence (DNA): TGTGCCAGTAGTAGGACAGGGACCTTGGATACGCAGTATTTT.

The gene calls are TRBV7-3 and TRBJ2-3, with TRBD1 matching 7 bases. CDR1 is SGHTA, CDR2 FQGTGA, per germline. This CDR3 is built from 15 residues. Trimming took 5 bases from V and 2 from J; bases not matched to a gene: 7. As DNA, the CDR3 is TGTGCCAGCAGCCCTACGGGGACAGCCACAGATACGCAGTATTTT. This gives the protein CASSPTGTATDTQYF.

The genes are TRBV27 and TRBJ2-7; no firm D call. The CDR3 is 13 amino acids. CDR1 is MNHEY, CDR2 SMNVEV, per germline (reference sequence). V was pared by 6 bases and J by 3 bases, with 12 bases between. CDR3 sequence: CASRTRPHYEQYF. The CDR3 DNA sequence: TGTGCCAGCAGGACCCGGCCTCACTACGAGCAGTACTTC.

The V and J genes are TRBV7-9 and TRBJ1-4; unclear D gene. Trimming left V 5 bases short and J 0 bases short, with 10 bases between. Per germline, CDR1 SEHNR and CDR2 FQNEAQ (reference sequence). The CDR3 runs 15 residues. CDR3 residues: CASSPGPPTNEKLFF. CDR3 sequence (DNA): TGTGCCAGCAGCCCAGGCCCTCCAACTAATGAAAAACTGTTTTTT.

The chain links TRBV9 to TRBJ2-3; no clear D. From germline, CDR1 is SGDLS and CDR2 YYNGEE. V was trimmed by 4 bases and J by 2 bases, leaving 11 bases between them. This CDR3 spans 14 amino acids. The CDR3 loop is CASSPRTNTDTQYF. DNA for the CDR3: TGTGCCAGCAGCCCCAGGACCAACACAGATACGCAGTATTTT.